This T cell receptor (beta chain) is from a study of cytomegalovirus exposure and HLA in healthy donors. Study-level findings and limits: Among TCR beta chains, those listed as cytomegalovirus-associated numbered some 160. Reportedly, a later analysis found an Asian-associated ancestry cluster had fewer N-insertions than the roughly 700-donor mean. A few of the chains that were CMV-associated were confirmed in vitro to be specific for CMV antigens.

Primers for the PCR totalled 60 Vbeta and 13 Jbeta. Original analysis: Unique TCR beta chains numbered roughly 83 million in a later analysis, with around 11 million shared. Data came from immunoSEQ multiplex PCR; TCRdb stores just in-frame clones and leaves some out. V, J and clone size are taken as reported in that table, and D and trimming were inferred from the DNA itself. The sample lists approximately 150,000 clones, around 9.6% occurring once. For this clone: Its matching antigen is unknown.

The CDR3 sequence is 14 residues long. The V end was cut by 1 base, the J end by 8 bases, with 15 bases between. Germline assignment: CDR1 SGHTA and CDR2 FQGNSA. This clonotype was obtained from a male donor in good health and CMV-seronegative. The sample was PBMCs. The chain carries TRBV7-2 and TRBJ2-7; D perhaps matches TRBD1 (5 bases). The DNA of the CDR3 is TGTGCCAGCAGCTTAGAGGGGCCCCCTACGCAGCAGTACTTC. Amino acids: CASSLEGPPTQQYF. The variable domain in full, completed from reference TRBV7-2 and TRBJ2-7, reads GAGVSQSPSNKVTEKGKDVELRCDPISGHTALYWYRQSLGQGLEFLIYFQGNSAPDKSGLPSDRFSAERTGGSVSTLTIQRTQQEDSAVYLCASSLEGPPTQQYFGPGTRLTVT.